This TCR beta chain was obtained from a study of cytomegalovirus exposure and HLA in healthy donors. A multiplex PCR was run with 60 Vbeta primers and 13 Jbeta primers. Some clones are missing from TCRdb's copy, which holds only in-frame ones; the method was immunoSEQ multiplex PCR. This sample contains about 160,000 clones. Overall study findings and caveats: Reportedly, TCR beta sequences accurately predicted HLA-A and HLA-B alleles in most subjects. Cytomegalovirus status was reportedly diagnosed by the classifier with high sensitivity and specificity. The study had only CMV serostatus as immune exposure information. A later analysis reportedly identified an Asian-associated ancestry cluster as carrying fewer N-insertions than the 666-donor mean.

Regarding this clone: Its antigen is not known.

This CDR3 is 14 amino acids long. Germline lookup yields CDR1 SGHRS and CDR2 YFSETQ. V lost 2 bases to trimming and J lost 2 bases, with 11 bases between them. This chain uses TRBV5-1 with TRBJ2-7; D may be TRBD2 (6 bases). Sequences were obtained from PBMCs. This TCR derives from a man younger than 40 in good health and CMV-seronegative. The CDR3 DNA is TGCGCCAGCAGCTTACTGGAGGGGCCCTACGAGCAGTACTTC. Translated, it gives CASSLLEGPYEQYF.